The entry below describes one TCR beta chain. Its antigen is as yet unknown. Adult Caucasians living in Nashville, Tennessee made up all of the donors. The germline CDR1 and CDR2 sequences are SNHLY and FYNNEI. The trim removed 9 bases at V and 3 bases at J, leaving 7 bases unmatched. The CDR3 spans 14 residues. This sample is drawn from a study of shared clonotypes between healthy human individuals. The wider study: Three plates each covered CD4 naive and memory; CD8 naive two, CD8 memory one. The study, taken as a whole, reports: Donor clonotype sharing was expected to depend on sequencing depth.

Repertoires were generated with immunoSEQ multiplex PCR, while TCRdb's copy carries only in-frame clones and drops some. The table includes roughly 1.4 million clones, 98% detected once. The V and J genes are TRBV2 and TRBJ1-2, with 10 bases lining up with TRBD1. The sequence was obtained from a man aged 25 to 40 in good health. The specimen was naive CD4+ T cells sorted from blood. Subset noted: CD45RA+ positively selected. CDR3 region: CASRGQGHDYGYTF. Written as DNA, the CDR3 is TGTGCCAGTCGGGGACAGGGGCATGACTATGGCTACACCTTC.